This T cell receptor (beta chain) originates from a study of beta chain features in type 1 diabetes (dated by TCRdb to 2016 to 2018). About the full investigation: No differences in mean age, gender distribution, total cell number or subset yield were found between patients and healthy donors. Across all samples, approximately 100 million sorted cells were examined, and cell number per subset correlated strongly with RNA yield. The study compared the TCRB repertoires of sorted circulating CD4+ T cell subsets in recently diagnosed type 1 diabetes patients with those in matched healthy donors. Regulatory and stem cell-like memory subsets were obtained from only 8 patients and roughly eight healthy donors, while naive and central memory subsets were obtained from all 30 or so donors. Beyond this particular receptor, the publication reports: PCR might favor shorter templates, but patient and control samples were amplified and corrected together, so any skew would affect both groups equally. Sequencing cDNA rather than genomic DNA could over-represent highly expressing activated cells, although activation and CD3 levels did not differ between groups. At VDJ recombination sites, type 1 diabetes patients had fewer insertions and more deleted nucleotides, which implies abnormalities in thymic rearrangement. In all four CD4+ subsets, TCRB CDR3 length was moderately but significantly shorter in type 1 diabetes patients. Only small numbers of individuals were included in the HLA sub-analyses, which left unresolved whether HLA type had any influence on TCRB rearrangement. Naive, central memory and regulatory TCRB repertoires appeared to be more similar among patients than among healthy donors.

From each donor, a single peripheral blood sample of around 120 mL on average was drawn into heparinised tubes. Naive, central memory, regulatory and stem cell-like memory CD4+ T cells were sorted on a BD FACSAria II using a panel including CD45RO, CCR7, CD25, CD127, CD95 and CD27. Every sorted population had a purity above 95%. PBMCs were separated immediately by Lymphoprep density gradient centrifugation and were stained directly, without being cultured. So that batch effects would be minimized, each experiment stained and sorted samples in pairs, pairing one healthy donor with one patient. The entire isolated RNA was reverse transcribed using the High Capacity cDNA Reverse Transcription Kit, and thus expressed TCRB transcripts were sequenced. Naive, central memory and regulatory T cell samples underwent deep immunoSEQ sequencing, averaging about 3.3 million total reads per sample. After sorted cells were lysed in RLT buffer, RNA was extracted with DNase-treated RNeasy Micro or Mini kits, with the choice depending on cell number. Each cell subset was processed separately to prevent cross-contamination, with patient and healthy donor samples processed together. TCRB sequences were amplified from cDNA with the immunoSEQ multiplex PCR, producing 87-bp fragments spanning the CDR3 region. Amplicons were sequenced on the Illumina HiSeq platform. Processing in the source paper ran as follows. PCR bias was computationally corrected using synthetic template baselines, reads within Hamming distance 2 were collapsed, and singletons that could not be merged were discarded. Reads were aligned against IMGT to assign V, D and J genes, CDR3 length and insertions or deletions at six rearrangement sites. Clonotype counts were normalized to sorted cell number within each subset before computing true diversity and Gini coefficients with the tcR R package. The overlap coefficient, calculated on TCRB nucleotide sequences, was used to measure repertoire sharing. Out-of-frame TCRB sequences from naive cells were analyzed to stand in for the pre-selection repertoire. TCRdb provides this immuneACCESS table in a form limited to in-frame rearrangements. Some clones are lacking; in checked studies, under half of them reflect an unresolved V gene, and why the rest are absent is not known. V, J and clone size are taken as reported in that table, and D and trimming were inferred from the DNA itself. The sample table contains 600,000 or so clones; only one count was recorded for over 11% of them. The biggest ten clones account for 0.03% to 0.04% of the sample.

Here V drops 2 bases and J drops 8 bases, and the junction holds 8 bases not matched to any gene. CDR1 and CDR2, per the germline V gene, are MGHDK and SYGVNS. The CDR3 goes from the cysteine to the phenylalanine over 17 residues. Here the CDR3 DNA is all that survives: 51 bases in frame from base 1. This clone has a handful of counts. Its antigen target is currently unknown. Within one base of it there is no much larger clone, and no base qualities were kept. The clonotype originates from a man in his late teens or twenties with type 1 diabetes. The sample consisted of naive CD4+ T cells from blood. Interpreted using the paper, the cell subset or site label stands for: true naive CD4+ T cells. The rearrangement combines TRBV25-1 with TRBJ2-1; TRBD2 matches 14 bases in the middle. The DNA is as follows: TGTGCCAGCAGTGAAGTGAGGACTAGCGGGAGGAGCGATGAGCAGTTCTTC. This encodes CASSEVRTSGRSDEQFF. Joined to the reference TRBV25-1 and TRBJ2-1 proteins, this CDR3 gives the full variable domain: EADIYQTPRYLVIGTGKKITLECSQTMGHDKMYWYQQDPGMELHLIHYSYGVNSTEKGDLSSESTVSRIRTEHFPLTLESARPSHTSQYLCASSEVRTSGRSDEQFFGPGTRLTVL.